These 21 T cell receptor beta chains share one sample of origin, sequenced in a study of blood T cell repertoires in COVID-19. Sequencing used immunoSEQ multiplex PCR; TCRdb keeps in-frame clones, though not all of them. The data contain almost 250,000 clones, around 89% of them singletons. The sample taken for sequencing was PBMCs or T cells enriched from blood (not recorded which). The source of these receptors is a woman aged 25 to 45 who had recovered from COVID-19.

This clone occurred once. J is TRBJ2-1 and V is TRBV29-1; 8 positions match TRBD2. This CDR3 is 15 amino acids long. Per the germline V gene, CDR1 is SQVTM and CDR2 is ANQGSEA. V dropped 0 bases and J dropped 1; count of bases not matched to a gene: 2. The CDR3 DNA is TGCAGCGTTGAAGACCCTAGCGGGTCCTACAATGAGCAGTTCTTC. This encodes CSVEDPSGSYNEQFF.

The chain joins TRBV6-1 to TRBJ1-6; D ambiguous. The CDR3 consists of 15 residues. V was clipped by 3 bases and J by 0 bases, with 6 bases between them. CDR1 and CDR2 from the germline V gene are MNHNS and SASEGT. The CDR3 loop is CASSDRSSYNSPLHF. The CDR3, as DNA: TGTGCCAGCAGTGACAGAAGCTCCTATAATTCACCCCTCCACTTT.

A few counts support this clone. J is TRBJ1-1 and V is TRBV6-5; a possible D gene is TRBD1 (6 bases). The CDR3 is 14 residues long. Trimming removed 7 bases from V and 4 bases from J, with 16 bases in between. CDR1 is MNHEY, CDR2 SVGAGI, per germline. The CDR3 DNA reads as TGTGCCAGCAAGTATCAGGGGAAGGGCACTGAAGCTTTCTTT. Amino acids: CASKYQGKGTEAFF.

The chain couples TRBV28 to TRBJ2-5; 10 bases agree with TRBD2. Germline V gives CDR1 MDHEN, CDR2 SYDVKM. V gave up 7 bases and J gave up 5 bases; unmatched junction bases: 7. The CDR3 totals 14 residues. The CDR3 sequence is CASNLLAGVETQYF. The CDR3 nucleotides are TGTGCCAGCAATCTCCTAGCGGGAGTGGAGACCCAGTACTTC.

This sequence joins TRBV20-1 and TRBJ1-2; tentative D call: TRBD1 (6 bases). CDR1 and CDR2 from the germline V gene are DFQATT and SNEGSKA (reference sequence). With 8 bases removed from V and 4 bases from J, the gap between germline ends came to 11 bases. CDR3 length: 11 residues. This chain's CDR3 is CSPSDSYGYTF. CDR3 bases: TGCAGTCCCTCGGACAGCTATGGCTACACCTTC.

This clone was counted only a few times. The chain recombines TRBV5-1 with TRBJ1-2; D is ambiguous. The CDR3 contains 16 residues. The V end lost 4 bases, the J end lost 1 base, and 17 bases lay between the germline ends. Germline V gene lookup returns CDR1 SGHRS and CDR2 YFSETQ. The CDR3 DNA reads as TGCGCCAGCAGCCCCGACACCGGTCCGCTTAACTATGGCTACACCTTC. Its protein is CASSPDTGPLNYGYTF.

This clone has just a few counts. The chain links TRBV7-2 to TRBJ1-2; D unclear. The ends were cut back, 0 bases at V and 8 bases at J, with 13 bases in the middle. Germline assignment: CDR1 SGHTA and CDR2 FQGNSA. The CDR3 length is 14 residues. The CDR3 spells CASSLAGLKNGYTF. The CDR3 DNA reads TGTGCCAGCAGCTTAGCGGGCCTAAAAAACGGCTACACCTTC.

This chain links TRBV19 with TRBJ2-1, with D possibly being TRBD2 (6 bases). V gave up 4 bases and J gave up 6 bases, with 13 bases separating them. CDR3 size: 14 residues. Germline lookup yields CDR1 LNHDA and CDR2 SQIVND (reference sequence). CDR3 region: CASSTGGNGNEQFF. CDR3 nucleotide sequence: TGTGCCAGTAGTACAGGCGGGAACGGCAATGAGCAGTTCTTC.

The chain uses TRBV6-6 and TRBJ1-2, with D perhaps TRBD1 (6 bases). CDR3 length: 16 amino acids. The ends were cut back, 2 bases at V and 6 bases at J, with 19 bases in the middle. The germline CDR1 and CDR2 sequences are MNHNY and SVGAGI (reference sequence). Written as DNA, the CDR3 is TGTGCCAGCAGTTACCCGACCGCGGGGGGCGGAGATGGCTACACCTTC. It is translated as CASSYPTAGGGDGYTF.

The CDR3 here is CASSPPVLVETEAFF. In nucleotides, the CDR3 is TGTGCCAGCTCACCACCGGTGCTGGTAGAGACTGAAGCTTTCTTT. This chain links TRBV18 with TRBJ1-1, with D hard to call. Trimming took off 0 bases at V and 5 bases at J, with 13 bases between the two ends. Per germline, CDR1 KGHSH and CDR2 LQKENI. The CDR3 runs 15 residues.

This sequence joins TRBV5-1 and TRBJ2-1, with 16 bases that match TRBD2. Germline V lookup: CDR1 SGHRS, CDR2 YFSETQ. The V and J ends lost 2 bases and 14 bases, in that order; junction bases with no gene match: 7. The CDR3 is 15 amino acids. This CDR3 reads CASSFGTSGRVREFF. CDR3 DNA: TGCGCCAGCAGCTTTGGGACTAGCGGGAGGGTTAGGGAGTTCTTC.

The chain has TRBV5-6 and TRBJ1-5; 9 bases agree with TRBD1. Germline V CDR1 and CDR2: SGHDT, YYEEEE. The CDR3 is 18 residues long. V was pared by 2 bases and J by 4 bases, with 13 bases of the junction left unmatched. Written as DNA, the CDR3 is TGTGCCAGCAGCTTCCGGTTTGGACAGGGGTTTAGTAATCAGCCCCAGCATTTT. Protein sequence: CASSFRFGQGFSNQPQHF. Variable domain in full (rest from reference TRBV5-6 and TRBJ1-5): DAGVTQSPTHLIKTRGQQVTLRCSPKSGHDTVSWYQQALGQGPQFIFQYYEEEERQRGNFPDRFSGHQFPNYSSELNVNALLLGDSALYLCASSFRFGQGFSNQPQHFGDGTRLSIL.

This clone was picked up a small number of times. The rearrangement uses TRBV28 and TRBJ1-2, with D perhaps TRBD1 (5 bases). The germline CDR1 and CDR2 sequences are MDHEN and SYDVKM. V was cut by 8 bases and J by 3 bases, with 13 bases left in between. This CDR3 has 13 residues. The CDR3 DNA follows: TGTGCCAGCGCCCAAACAGGAGACTATGGCTACACCTTC. Translated: CASAQTGDYGYTF.

V is TRBV6-2 or TRBV6-3 and J is TRBJ2-3; 9 bases fit TRBD2. In germline, CDR1 is MNHEY, CDR2 SVGEGT. With 5 bases clipped from V and 3 bases from J, the junction kept 9 bases outside the gene matches. The length of the CDR3 is 16 residues. The CDR3: CASSLEREDITDTQYF. The CDR3 DNA follows: TGTGCCAGCAGTCTCGAGCGGGAGGATATTACAGATACGCAGTATTTT.

This chain connects TRBV28 to TRBJ2-7; TRBD2 matches at 8 bases. The CDR3 contains 17 residues. J lost 2 bases, V lost 2 bases, and 11 bases had no gene match. Per the germline V gene, CDR1 is MDHEN and CDR2 is SYDVKM. CDR3 nucleotides: TGTGCCAGCAGTTTACGGGGGGGCCTTATCTTTACCTACGAGCAGTACTTC. Its protein product is CASSLRGGLIFTYEQYF.

This sequence joins TRBV4-3 and TRBJ1-1; 10 positions agree with TRBD1. This CDR3 comprises 16 residues. Germline CDR1 LGHNA, CDR2 YSLEER. V dropped 0 bases and J dropped 3; count of bases not matched to a gene: 4. CDR3 bases: TGCGCCAGCAGCCAAGATGGACAGGGGGGGGACACTGAAGCTTTCTTT. Translated: CASSQDGQGGDTEAFF.

The rearrangement joins TRBV6-5 to TRBJ1-1; no reliable D call. The length of the CDR3 is 12 residues. V lost 5 bases to trimming and J lost 3 bases, with 7 bases between them. The germline V gene encodes CDR1 MNHEY and CDR2 SVGAGI. The CDR3 sequence: CASSNMYTEAFF. The DNA for the CDR3 is TGTGCCAGCAGTAACATGTACACTGAAGCTTTCTTT.

The chain combines TRBV6-1 with TRBJ1-5, with 9 positions matching TRBD1. V shed 3 bases and J 6 bases; nucleotides not matched to a gene: 9. CDR3 length: 16 amino acids. Looked up from germline, CDR1 is MNHNS and CDR2 is SASEGT. CDR3 sequence: CASSEYEGQGGQPQHF. CDR3 nucleotides: TGTGCCAGCAGTGAGTATGAGGGACAGGGCGGTCAGCCCCAGCATTTT.

The chain combines TRBV12-3 or TRBV12-4 with TRBJ1-1, with D possibly matching TRBD1 (5 bases). Trimming left V 4 bases short and J 0 bases short, with 6 bases between. This CDR3 spans 13 amino acids. CDR3 bases: TGTGCCAGCAGTTCAGGGTTGAACACTGAAGCTTTCTTT. Its protein is CASSSGLNTEAFF.

The J gene is TRBJ1-1, the V gene TRBV28; 7 nucleotides line up with TRBD1. CDR1 and CDR2 (germline): MDHEN, SYDVKM. The CDR3 has 14 residues. The V segment lost 5 bases and the J segment 0 bases; nucleotides outside the gene matches: 3. DNA of the CDR3: TGTGCCAGCAGTCCCGGGACAGTGAACACTGAAGCTTTCTTT. It codes for CASSPGTVNTEAFF.

J is TRBJ2-7 and V is TRBV27; D gene unclear. V lost 4 bases to trimming and J lost 6 bases, with 10 bases between them. Germline CDR1 MNHEY, CDR2 SMNVEV (reference sequence). This CDR3 has 12 residues. The DNA of the CDR3 is TGTGCCAGCAGTTCATTCAGAGGCGAGCAGTACTTC. Its translation is CASSSFRGEQYF.